A selection of T cell receptor beta chains follows, all from one sample in a study of blood T cell repertoires in COVID-19. Using immunoSEQ multiplex PCR, the repertoire was profiled, and TCRdb retains in-frame clones only, with some absent. The data hold some 150,000 clones, with 82% observed a single time. Sequenced: peripheral blood. These receptors were obtained from a woman aged 70-85 years with acute or convalescent COVID-19. CDR3s include the opening cysteine and the closing phenylalanine or tryptophan. The order of the fields is clone size, D gene, J gene, V gene, CDR3 protein, CDR3 DNA. The D gene is left open where the match is weak. A clone size is listed for some rows: how often the clone was seen (once, few, many), or a class if it is expanded.

clone size: once
D gene: -
J gene: TRBJ1-6
V gene: TRBV19
CDR3 protein: CASSPGVWTPLHF
CDR3 DNA: TGTGCCAGTAGTCCAGGGGTTTGGACACCCCTCCACTTT

clone size: -
D gene: -
J gene: TRBJ1-2
V gene: TRBV6-2/TRBV6-3
CDR3 protein: CASSYSAATGYTF
CDR3 DNA: TGTGCCAGCAGTTACTCGGCGGCGACCGGCTACACCTTC

clone size: few
D gene: -
J gene: TRBJ2-7
V gene: TRBV28
CDR3 protein: CASGGSGSYEQYF
CDR3 DNA: TGTGCCAGCGGAGGGTCCGGCTCCTACGAGCAGTACTTC

clone size: -
D gene: TRBD2
J gene: TRBJ2-7
V gene: TRBV9
CDR3 protein: CASKPGLAGPYEQYF
CDR3 DNA: TGTGCCAGCAAACCGGGACTAGCGGGACCTTACGAGCAGTACTTC

clone size: -
D gene: -
J gene: TRBJ1-2
V gene: TRBV28
CDR3 protein: CASSSQGFGARRGSNYGYTF
CDR3 DNA: TGTGCCAGCAGTTCCCAGGGCTTTGGTGCGAGAAGGGGCTCTAACTATGGCTACACCTTC

clone size: -
D gene: -
J gene: TRBJ2-3
V gene: TRBV2
CDR3 protein: CASSLTGSSTDTQYF
CDR3 DNA: TGTGCCAGCAGTTTGACAGGTTCTAGCACAGATACGCAGTATTTT

clone size: -
D gene: TRBD1
J gene: TRBJ1-6
V gene: TRBV29-1
CDR3 protein: CSVGQGGNSPLHF
CDR3 DNA: TGCAGCGTGGGACAGGGGGGTAATTCACCCCTCCACTTT

clone size: medium-sized
D gene: TRBD2
J gene: TRBJ2-5
V gene: TRBV7-9
CDR3 protein: CASSSPTSGYEGETQYF
CDR3 DNA: TGTGCCAGCAGCTCCCCAACTAGCGGGTACGAGGGAGAGACCCAGTACTTC

clone size: once
D gene: -
J gene: TRBJ1-6
V gene: TRBV10-3
CDR3 protein: CAISDGGDSPLHF
CDR3 DNA: TGTGCCATCAGTGATGGGGGCGATTCACCCCTCCACTTT

clone size: few
D gene: TRBD1
J gene: TRBJ2-4
V gene: TRBV29-1
CDR3 protein: CSVGGGQGLNIQYF
CDR3 DNA: TGCAGCGTTGGAGGGGGACAGGGCTTGAACATTCAGTACTTC

clone size: few
D gene: -
J gene: TRBJ1-1
V gene: TRBV5-1
CDR3 protein: CASSLEDSEEAFF
CDR3 DNA: TGCGCCAGCAGCTTGGAGGACAGCGAAGAAGCTTTCTTT

clone size: -
D gene: -
J gene: TRBJ1-2
V gene: TRBV7-2
CDR3 protein: CASSPQGNYGYTF
CDR3 DNA: TGTGCCAGCAGCCCTCAGGGGAACTATGGCTACACCTTC

clone size: -
D gene: -
J gene: TRBJ1-4
V gene: TRBV4-2
CDR3 protein: CASSQETQDEKLFF
CDR3 DNA: TGTGCCAGCAGCCAGGAAACTCAGGATGAAAAACTGTTTTTT

clone size: -
D gene: TRBD2
J gene: TRBJ2-5
V gene: TRBV7-2
CDR3 protein: CASSPGGGPGETQYF
CDR3 DNA: TGTGCCAGCAGCCCCGGCGGGGGGCCGGGAGAGACCCAGTACTTC